This T cell receptor beta chain appears in the sequencing data of a study of identical twins. Findings of the study overall: The presence of invariant MAIT and iNKT cells could partly confound analyses of zero-insertion sequences. These conclusions were based on statistical analysis (cross-sectional, not following the same donors). With beta out-of-frame sequences, excess sharing by twins was weaker.

V shed 7 bases and J shed 1 base, with 14 bases lying between them. Germline CDR1 and CDR2: SNHLY and FYNNEI. This CDR3 has 15 residues. TCRdb called the 5' RACE reads again in MiXCR, with one record for every CDR3 protein. The table has a few hundred thousand distinct CDR3 sequences, roughly 9% seen once. There were only healthy Caucasians among the donors. Note on this clonotype: Its antigen is unknown.

The chain recombines TRBV2 with TRBJ2-1, with a tentative D call TRBD1 (6 bases). The sample was naive T cells sorted from blood. The clonotype comes from a woman aged 50 to 60 in good health. The CDR3 nucleotides read TGTGCCAGCAACACAGGGCAAGGGTCCTACAATGAGCAGTTCTTC. The encoded protein is CASNTGQGSYNEQFF.